The 4 T cell receptor beta chains below come from one sample, sequenced in a study of blood T cells in healthy people across ages. Primers used in a second PCR of roughly 7 to 11 cycles were a sample-barcoded 5' primer and a J-beta primer mix. MiXCR, applied by TCRdb to the 5' RACE reads, yields one record per CDR3 protein. The data contain 1.5 million to 1.9 million distinct CDR3 sequences, about 42% of them singletons. The material sequenced was blood. Every receptor here comes from a woman aged 18-29 years in good health.

Only a few counts were recorded for this clonotype. This chain joins TRBV20-1 and TRBJ2-7; 8 positions match TRBD2. This CDR3 is 13 amino acids long. Germline V gene data show CDR1 as DFQATT and CDR2 as SNEGSKA (reference sequence). J was trimmed by 1 base and V by 6 bases; bases with no gene match: 5. The CDR3 spells CSAPTSESYEQYF. The CDR3, as DNA: TGCAGTGCCCCGACTAGCGAGTCCTACGAGCAGTACTTC.

The gene calls are TRBV12-3 or TRBV12-4 and TRBJ2-1; TRBD1 matches 8 bases. The CDR3 length is 20 residues. Losses at the gene ends were 3 bases for V and 4 bases for J; bases not matched to a gene: 20. CDR3 nucleotide sequence: TGTGCCAGCAGTTTCTCCGGGACAGGTGGCGAGGGGAGTATTTACAATGAGCAGTTCTTC. It specifies CASSFSGTGGEGSIYNEQFF.

This clonotype was detected a few times. The chain couples TRBV5-1 to TRBJ2-7, with 9 bases identical to TRBD1. The CDR3 extends over 15 amino acids. Per the germline V gene, CDR1 is SGHRS and CDR2 is YFSETQ. V gave up 4 bases and J gave up 1 base; unmatched junction bases: 6. CDR3: CASSTWTGDSYEQYF. CDR3 bases: TGCGCCAGCAGCACCTGGACAGGGGATTCCTACGAGCAGTACTTC.

The chain recombines TRBV6-1 with TRBJ2-1, with 8 bases lining up with TRBD1. Gene TRBJ2-7 matches the end of the DNA better, so the J call may be wrong. This CDR3 has 17 amino acids. Germline CDR1 is MNHNS and CDR2 is SASEGT. The CDR3 loop reads CASRRQGTSSGYNEQYF. CDR3 nucleotides: TGTGCCAGCCGCCGACAGGGGACATCTTCCGGCTACAATGAGCAGTACTTC.